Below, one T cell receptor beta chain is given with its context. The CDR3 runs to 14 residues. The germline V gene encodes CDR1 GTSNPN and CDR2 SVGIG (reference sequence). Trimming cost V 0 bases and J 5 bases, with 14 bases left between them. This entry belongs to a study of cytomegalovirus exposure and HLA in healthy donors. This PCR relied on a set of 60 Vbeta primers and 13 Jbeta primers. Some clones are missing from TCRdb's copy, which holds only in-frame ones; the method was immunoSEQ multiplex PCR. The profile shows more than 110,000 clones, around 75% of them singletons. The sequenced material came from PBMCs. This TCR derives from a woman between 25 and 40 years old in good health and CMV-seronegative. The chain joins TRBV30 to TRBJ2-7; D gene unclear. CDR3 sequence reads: CAWSVPPRYHEQYF. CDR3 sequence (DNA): TGTGCCTGGAGTGTACCCCCCAGGTACCACGAGCAGTACTTC.